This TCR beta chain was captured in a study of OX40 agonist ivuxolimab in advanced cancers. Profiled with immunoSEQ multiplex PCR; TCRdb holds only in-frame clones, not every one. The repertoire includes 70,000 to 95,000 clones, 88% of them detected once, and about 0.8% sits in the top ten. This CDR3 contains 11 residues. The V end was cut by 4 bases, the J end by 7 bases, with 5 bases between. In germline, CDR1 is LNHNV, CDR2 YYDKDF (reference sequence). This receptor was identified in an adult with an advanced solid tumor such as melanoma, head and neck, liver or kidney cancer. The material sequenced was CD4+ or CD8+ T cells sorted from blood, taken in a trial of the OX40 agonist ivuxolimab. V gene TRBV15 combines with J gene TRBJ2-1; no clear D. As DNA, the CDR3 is TGTGCCACCAGCACGAGGAATGAGCAGTTCTTC. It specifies CATSTRNEQFF.